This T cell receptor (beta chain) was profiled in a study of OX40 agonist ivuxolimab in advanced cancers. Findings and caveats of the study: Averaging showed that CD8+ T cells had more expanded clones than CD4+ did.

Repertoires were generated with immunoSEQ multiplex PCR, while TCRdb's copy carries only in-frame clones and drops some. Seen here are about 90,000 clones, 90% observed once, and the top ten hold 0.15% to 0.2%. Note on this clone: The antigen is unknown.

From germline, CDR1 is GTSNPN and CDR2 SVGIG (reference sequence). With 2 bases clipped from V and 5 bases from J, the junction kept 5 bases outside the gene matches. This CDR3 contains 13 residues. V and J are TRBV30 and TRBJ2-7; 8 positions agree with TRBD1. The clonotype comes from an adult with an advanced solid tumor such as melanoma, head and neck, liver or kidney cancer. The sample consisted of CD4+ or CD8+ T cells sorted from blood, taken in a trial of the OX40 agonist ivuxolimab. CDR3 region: CAWSRQGANEQYF. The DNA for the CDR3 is TGTGCCTGGAGTAGGCAGGGGGCAAACGAGCAGTACTTC.